The present T cell receptor beta chain was sequenced within a study of shared clonotypes between healthy human individuals. In the study overall: Researchers assigned three CD4 naive, three CD4 memory, two CD8 naive and one CD8 memory plate to each donor.

This clone was recorded many times. The CDR3 consists of 15 residues. After removal of 2 bases from V and 5 bases from J, the junction contained 6 bases not matched to a gene. Per germline, CDR1 SGHVS and CDR2 FQNEAQ. Repertoires were generated with immunoSEQ multiplex PCR, while TCRdb's copy carries only in-frame clones and drops some. This table holds around 720,000 clones, less than 80% found once. The sequence was collected from a woman in her thirties in good health. Sequenced material: memory CD4+ T cells sorted from blood. Subset given: CD45RA-negative fraction. The chain couples TRBV7-8 to TRBJ1-5, with 7 bases aligning to TRBD1. In DNA, the CDR3 is TGTGCCAGCAGCTTAAGGGACAGCCGAGATCAGCCCCAGCATTTT. Translation: CASSLRDSRDQPQHF.